This TCR beta chain came from a study of blood T cell repertoires in COVID-19. Background on the study: T cells, B-cell-depleted T cells, or PBMCs provided the cDNA or gDNA that served as material.

Participant-reported clinical history was the basis for cohort assignment. Authors' data handling: Nucleated cell counts were estimated from reference gene primer amplification. TCRdb's copy holds only in-frame clones and misses some; the assay was immunoSEQ multiplex PCR. From that table come the V and J calls and clone size; the DNA was used to work out D and trimming. Of some 200,000 clones in the sample, 75% to 90% were seen once. CDR1 is SGHNT and CDR2 is YENEEA in the germline V gene. V was shortened by 1 base and J by 0 bases, with 10 bases between the two germline ends. The CDR3 has 15 residues.

Sequenced material: PBMCs or T cells enriched from blood (not recorded which). This rearrangement joins TRBV11-3 to TRBJ2-7, with TRBD2 as a possible D gene (5 bases). This clonotype was obtained from a woman younger than 35 in a cohort exposed to, infected with or recovered from COVID-19 (not recorded which). The CDR3 DNA reads TGTGCCAGCAGCTTAGGTACTAGTCGCTCCTACGAGCAGTACTTC. This codes for CASSLGTSRSYEQYF.